This T cell receptor beta chain derives from a study of T cell responses to AZD1222 COVID-19 vaccine. Points from the study as a whole: Nearly half of spike-specific TCRs reportedly target unmutated variant regions.

The CDR3 is 15 amino acids. The germline gives CDR1 SGHTA, CDR2 FQGTGA. V shed 2 bases and J shed 2 bases, with 13 bases lying between them. With respect to this clone: The antigen is not known.

Sequencing used immunoSEQ multiplex PCR; TCRdb keeps in-frame clones, though not all of them. The repertoire holds 100,000 to 150,000 clones, with 90% to 95% as singletons. Here the sequenced sample was peripheral blood, taken on day 0 of AZD1222 vaccination. The V and J genes are TRBV7-3 and TRBJ2-7; D possibly matches TRBD1 or TRBD2 (5 bases each). The source is an adult in good health. The CDR3 reads CASSLGGTGAYEQYF. CDR3 nucleotide sequence: TGTGCCAGCAGCTTAGGAGGTACAGGAGCCTACGAGCAGTACTTC.